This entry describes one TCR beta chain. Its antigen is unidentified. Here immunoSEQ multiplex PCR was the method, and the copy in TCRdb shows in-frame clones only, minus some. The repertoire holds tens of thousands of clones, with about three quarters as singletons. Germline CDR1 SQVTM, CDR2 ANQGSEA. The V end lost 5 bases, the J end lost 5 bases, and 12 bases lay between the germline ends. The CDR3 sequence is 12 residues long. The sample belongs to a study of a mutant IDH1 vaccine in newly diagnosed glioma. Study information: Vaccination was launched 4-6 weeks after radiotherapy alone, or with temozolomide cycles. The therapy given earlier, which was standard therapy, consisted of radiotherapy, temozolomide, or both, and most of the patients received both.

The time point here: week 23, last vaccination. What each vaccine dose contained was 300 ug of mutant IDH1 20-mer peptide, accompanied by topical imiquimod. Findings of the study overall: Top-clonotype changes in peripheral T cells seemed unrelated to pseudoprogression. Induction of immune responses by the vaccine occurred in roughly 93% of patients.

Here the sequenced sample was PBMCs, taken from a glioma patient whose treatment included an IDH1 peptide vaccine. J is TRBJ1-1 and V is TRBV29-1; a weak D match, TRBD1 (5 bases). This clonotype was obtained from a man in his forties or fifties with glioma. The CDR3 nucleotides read TGCAGCGTTAATGCAGGGTCAACTGAAGCTTTCTTT. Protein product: CSVNAGSTEAFF.